This TCR beta chain was identified during a study of blood T cell repertoires in COVID-19. About the study: Sites in the United States, Italy and Spain provided acute and convalescent COVID-19 samples. T cells, B-cell-depleted T cells, or PBMCs provided the cDNA or gDNA that served as material.

Between the trimmed V and J ends, which lost 0 bases and 1 base, there was a span of 10 bases. The germline V gene has CDR1 MNHEY and CDR2 SVGEGT. The CDR3 consists of 15 residues. In the authors' methods: Reference gene primers were amplified, and this amplification served to estimate nucleated cell counts. Clones were read by immunoSEQ multiplex PCR, and TCRdb kept only the in-frame ones, dropping some. For V, J and clone size, that table is used; D and trimming come from the DNA. This table holds about 75,000 clones, less than 85% found once. This clone has a single count. The chain joins TRBV6-2 or TRBV6-3 to TRBJ2-7; D perhaps matches TRBD2 (6 bases). The receptor comes from a human donor with acute or convalescent COVID-19. The donor label of this sample is uncertain. Sequencing input: peripheral blood. The DNA for the CDR3 is TGTGCCAGCAGTTACTCCGCGGGGAGATCCTACGAGCAGTACTTC. Its translation: CASSYSAGRSYEQYF.